This entry lists 5 T cell receptor beta chains sequenced from one sample in a study of circulating CD8 cells and anti-PD-1 response in melanoma. Four subsets defined by PD-1 and/or TIGIT were sorted from live CD3+CD8+TCRalphabeta+ cells. Using roughly 16 ng of total RNA, TCR libraries were made with the QIAseq Immune Repertoire TCR panel. TCRdb recomputed calls from the reads with MiXCR, one row per CDR3 protein. The sample consists of a few thousand distinct CDR3 sequences, approximately 7.2% of them appearing once. Here the sequenced sample was CD8+ T cells from PBMCs, taken at baseline or after one month of anti-PD-1 therapy (not recorded which). These receptor sequences come from a human donor with melanoma.

This clonotype is medium-sized by share. This chain links TRBV27 with TRBJ1-3, with D hard to call. This CDR3 is 13 amino acids long. CDR1 is MNHEY, CDR2 SMNVEV, per germline (reference sequence). The germline V and J ends were trimmed by 3 bases and 0 bases, with 3 bases remaining between them. The CDR3 here is CASSLNSGNTIYF. The CDR3 DNA sequence: TGTGCCAGCAGTTTGAACTCTGGAAACACCATATATTTT.

By share, this clonotype counts as medium-sized. The chain employs TRBV5-5 and TRBJ2-5; 11 bases line up with TRBD2. V shed 4 bases, J shed 1 base, and the junction held 12 bases outside the gene matches. Germline V gene sequence: CDR1 SGHKS, CDR2 YYEKEE (reference sequence). The CDR3 loop spans 18 amino acids. CDR3 amino acids: CASSREGTSGYSQETQYF. The CDR3 nucleotides read TGTGCCAGCAGCCGGGAAGGGACTAGCGGTTACTCCCAAGAGACCCAGTACTTC.

This clonotype is labeled as medium-sized. The chain uses TRBV25-1 and TRBJ2-7; TRBD2 is a possible D gene (6 bases). Germline V gene sequence: CDR1 MGHDK, CDR2 SYGVNS. This CDR3 region has 15 residues. Trimming stripped 4 bases from V and 2 bases from J, with 15 bases between. In nucleotides, the CDR3 is TGTGCCAGCAGTGGACGTACGGGGGAAGCCTACGAGCAGTACTTC. It yields the protein CASSGRTGEAYEQYF.

In its sample, this clonotype was seen once. A much larger clone sits a single nucleotide away, making a read error possible. The V gene is TRBV28, the J gene TRBJ2-2, with D hard to call. CDR3 length equals 14 residues. Germline loops: CDR1 MDHEN, CDR2 SYDVKM. V was clipped by 3 bases and J by 0 bases, with 5 bases between them. In nucleotides, the CDR3 is TGTGCCAGCAGTTTCTCAGCGAACACCGGGGAGCTGTTTTTT. Encoded protein: CASSFSANTGELFF.

This clonotype rates as medium-sized. The V and J genes are TRBV24-1 and TRBJ2-1; TRBD2 matches at 7 bases. CDR1 and CDR2 from the germline V gene are KGHDR and SFDVKD. The CDR3 runs 15 residues. Trimming took 5 bases from V and 3 from J; bases not matched to a gene: 6. The CDR3 bases are TGTGCCACCAGTGCATCCGGGACTATCTACAATGAGCAGTTCTTC. It encodes CATSASGTIYNEQFF.